A single sample gave rise to the 10 T cell receptor beta chains below, sequenced in a study of T-cell memory formation after mild COVID-19. TCRdb passed the 5' RACE reads through MiXCR, listing each CDR3 protein once. The sample has 100,000 to 150,000 distinct CDR3 sequences; about 5.9% are singletons. The specimen was PBMCs or a T cell subset sorted from them (not recorded which). These receptors all stem from an adult woman who had mild COVID-19 (a few samples of this study predate the infection). Cell type and time point are not known.

The chain couples TRBV6-5 to TRBJ2-3; possibly TRBD2 for D (6 bases). The ends were cut back, 6 bases at V and 5 bases at J, with 15 bases in the middle. Germline V lookup: CDR1 MNHEY, CDR2 SVGAGI. This CDR3 region has 14 residues. The CDR3 DNA reads TGTGCCAGCAGAACGGACCGGGAGATAGATACGCAGTATTTT. Encoded protein: CASRTDREIDTQYF.

The chain combines TRBV2 with TRBJ1-1, with D unresolved. Germline CDR1 is SNHLY and CDR2 is FYNNEI. Trimming shortened V by 3 bases and J by 6 bases, and 17 bases separated the two germline ends. The CDR3 length is 15 residues. The CDR3 DNA reads TGTGCCAGCAGTGATTCCCGGGTTATCCGATCTGAAGCTTTCTTT. Translated, it gives CASSDSRVIRSEAFF.

This clonotype was counted between two and nine times. The V and J genes are TRBV5-1 and TRBJ2-1; D may be TRBD1 (5 bases). V was pared by 5 bases and J by 3 bases, with 12 bases between. In germline, CDR1 is SGHRS, CDR2 YFSETQ. CDR3 length: 14 residues. The CDR3 DNA reads TGCGCCAGCAGTAAGGGGATACTCTACAATGAGCAGTTCTTC. Its protein is CASSKGILYNEQFF.

This clonotype appeared many times. The rearrangement links TRBV6-6 to TRBJ1-2; D gene ambiguous. The V gene's germline CDR1 is MNHNY and CDR2 SVGAGI (reference sequence). The CDR3 runs to 15 residues. Trimming left V 0 bases short and J 3 bases short, with 11 bases between. The CDR3 here is CASSYSSRTDYGYTF. CDR3 sequence (DNA): TGTGCCAGCAGTTACTCGAGCCGGACGGACTATGGCTACACCTTC.

This clonotype came up a few times. This sequence joins TRBV27 and TRBJ1-1; TRBD1 aligns across 8 bases. J was trimmed by 10 bases and V by 2 bases; bases with no gene match: 9. Germline loops: CDR1 MNHEY, CDR2 SMNVEV (reference sequence). The CDR3 sequence is 14 residues long. The CDR3, as DNA: TGTGCCAGCAGTTTAGAGCAGGGACAGGCCGCAGCTTTCTTT. This translates into CASSLEQGQAAAFF.

This clonotype has only a few counts. The genes are TRBV30 and TRBJ2-7; perhaps TRBD2 as D (6 bases). This CDR3 has 11 amino acids. The V gene's germline CDR1 is GTSNPN and CDR2 SVGIG (reference sequence). Between the trimmed V and J ends, which lost 3 bases and 10 bases, there was a span of 13 bases. CDR3 DNA: TGTGCCTGGAGCGACGGCGGGAACCAGTACTTC. The encoded protein is CAWSDGGNQYF.

J is TRBJ1-2 and V is TRBV6-2 or TRBV6-3; 7 nucleotides agree with TRBD1. Germline values: CDR1 MNHEY, CDR2 SVGEGT. The CDR3 extends over 14 amino acids. The V gene end was trimmed by 5 bases and the J gene end by 4 bases; junction bases not matched to a gene: 7. The CDR3 DNA reads TGTGCCAGCAGTCCCCGACAGGGAAGCTATGGCTACACCTTC. Its protein is CASSPRQGSYGYTF.

This chain links TRBV5-1 with TRBJ1-5, with 7 nucleotides matching TRBD1. V lost 0 bases, J lost 2 bases, and 2 bases stayed unmatched. The germline V gene has CDR1 SGHRS and CDR2 YFSETQ. This CDR3 is 15 amino acids long. The CDR3 is CASSLDGQGNQPQHF. The CDR3 nucleotides are TGCGCCAGCAGCTTGGATGGACAGGGCAATCAGCCCCAGCATTTT.

The rearrangement uses TRBV7-3 and TRBJ1-5; D perhaps matches TRBD1 (6 bases). The CDR3 length is 13 residues. The germline CDR1 and CDR2 sequences are SGHTA and FQGTGA. Trimming shortened V by 5 bases and J by 6 bases, and 11 bases separated the two germline ends. CDR3 in DNA: TGTGCCAGCAGCCCCACAGGGAGTCAGCCCCAGCATTTT. It specifies CASSPTGSQPQHF.

This clonotype was counted ten times or more. V is TRBV5-1 and J is TRBJ2-7; 12 positions agree with TRBD2. Per germline, CDR1 SGHRS and CDR2 YFSETQ. CDR3 length: 15 residues. J gave up 7 bases and V 0 bases, and 5 bases lay outside the gene matches. The CDR3 here is CASSLDPGLAGEQYF. The CDR3 DNA reads as TGCGCCAGCAGCTTGGATCCCGGACTAGCGGGGGAGCAGTACTTC.